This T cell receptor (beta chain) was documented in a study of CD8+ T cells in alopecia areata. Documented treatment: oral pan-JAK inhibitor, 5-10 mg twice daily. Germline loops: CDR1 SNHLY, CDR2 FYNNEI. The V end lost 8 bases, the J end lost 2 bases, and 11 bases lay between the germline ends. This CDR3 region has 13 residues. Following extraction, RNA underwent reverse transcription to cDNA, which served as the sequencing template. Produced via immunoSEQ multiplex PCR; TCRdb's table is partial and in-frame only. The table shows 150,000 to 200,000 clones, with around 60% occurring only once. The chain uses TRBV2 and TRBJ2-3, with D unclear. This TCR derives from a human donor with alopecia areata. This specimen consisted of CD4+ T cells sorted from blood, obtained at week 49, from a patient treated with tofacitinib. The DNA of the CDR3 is TGTGCCAGCGGGGTGTATTTCACAGATACGCAGTATTTT. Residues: CASGVYFTDTQYF.